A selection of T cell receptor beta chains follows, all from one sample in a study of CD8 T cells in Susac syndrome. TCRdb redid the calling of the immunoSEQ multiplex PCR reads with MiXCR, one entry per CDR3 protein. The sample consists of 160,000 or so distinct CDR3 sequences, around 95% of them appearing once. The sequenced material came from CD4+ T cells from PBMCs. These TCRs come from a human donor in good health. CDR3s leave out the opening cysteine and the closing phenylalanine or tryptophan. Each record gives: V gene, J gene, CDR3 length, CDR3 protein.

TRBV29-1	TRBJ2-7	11	SVDYRRGHEQY
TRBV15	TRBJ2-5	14	ATSRARGGAAETQY
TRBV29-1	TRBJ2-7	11	SVIRDNSYEQY
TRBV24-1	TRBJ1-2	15	ATSDPGAKLEGYGYT
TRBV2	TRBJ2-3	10	ASTRPQMAQY
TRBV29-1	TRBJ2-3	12	SVDGGGGTDTQY
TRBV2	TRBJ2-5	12	ASRVGGAGETQY
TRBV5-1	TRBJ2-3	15	ASSLAPQRGGTDTQY
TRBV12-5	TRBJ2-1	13	ASGLVLGGDNEQF
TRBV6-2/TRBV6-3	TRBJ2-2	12	ASTSGHSTGELF
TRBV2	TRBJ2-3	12	ASRSVGRTDTQY
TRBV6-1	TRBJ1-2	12	ASSVSIYNYGYT
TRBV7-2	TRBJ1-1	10	ASSLVGQPAF
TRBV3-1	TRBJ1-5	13	ASSQETGGNQPQH
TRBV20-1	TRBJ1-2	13	SARDRGRGNYGYT
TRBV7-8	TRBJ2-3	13	ASSPSAGGQDTQY
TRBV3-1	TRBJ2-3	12	ASSQVDFTDTQY
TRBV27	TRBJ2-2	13	ASTRGGSNTGELF
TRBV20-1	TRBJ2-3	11	TVEGGSTDTQY
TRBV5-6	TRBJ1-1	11	ASSLEEGTEAF
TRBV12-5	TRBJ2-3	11	ASGLQGADTQY
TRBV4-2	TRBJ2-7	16	ASSQDSVKTGTSYEQY
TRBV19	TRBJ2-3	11	ASSKGNADTQY
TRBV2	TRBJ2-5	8	ASSDQTQY
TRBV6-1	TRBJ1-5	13	ASKAPFVRGQPQH
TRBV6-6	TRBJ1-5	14	ASSYPRKVGNQPQH
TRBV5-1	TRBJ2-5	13	ASSSSGGTSETQY
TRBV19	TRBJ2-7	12	ASSIAGAAYEQY
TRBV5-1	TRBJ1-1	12	ASSLAGRGLGAF
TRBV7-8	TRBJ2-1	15	ASSLERGRAGRNEQF
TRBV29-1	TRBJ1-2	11	SVEGYDTSGYT
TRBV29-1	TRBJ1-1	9	SVERQLEAF
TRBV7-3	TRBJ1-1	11	ASSPPGNTEAF
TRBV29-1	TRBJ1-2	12	SVAPTQEWDGYT
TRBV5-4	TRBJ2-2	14	ASSLVAGAVTGELF
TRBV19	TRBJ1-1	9	ASKGGTEAF
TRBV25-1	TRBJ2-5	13	ASSEYSEKEETQY
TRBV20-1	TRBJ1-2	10	SAYDPNYGYT
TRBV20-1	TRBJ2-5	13	SAPPGGQAEETQY
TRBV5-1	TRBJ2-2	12	ASSLDPSPGELF
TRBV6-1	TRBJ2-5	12	ASSGWTGGETQY
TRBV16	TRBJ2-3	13	ASSQRASHTDTQY
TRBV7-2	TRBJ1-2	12	ASSPAGAVYGYT
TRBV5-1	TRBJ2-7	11	ASSPGVSYEQY
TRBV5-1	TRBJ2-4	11	ASSRGPGNIQY
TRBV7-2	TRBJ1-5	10	ASSSGRQPQH
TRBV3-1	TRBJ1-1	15	ASSPTGIGGVNTEAF
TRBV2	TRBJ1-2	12	ASSPRGAVRGYT
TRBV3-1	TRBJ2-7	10	ASSQALGEQY
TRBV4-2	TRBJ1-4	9	ASSQESRLF
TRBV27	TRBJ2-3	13	ASSLGRFSTDTQY
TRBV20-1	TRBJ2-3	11	SASPGGGDTQY
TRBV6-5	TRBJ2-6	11	ASLVPGANVLT
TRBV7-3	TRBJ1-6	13	ASNQDGQGNSPLH
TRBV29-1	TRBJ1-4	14	SVEEARAGGREKLF